The text below deals with one T cell receptor beta chain. A junction end diverges from the germline sequence, so it may reflect a read error. Here immunoSEQ multiplex PCR was the method, and the copy in TCRdb shows in-frame clones only, minus some. The sample carries about 40,000 clones, 70% to 90% recorded once. This CDR3 region has 13 residues. The germline V gene has CDR1 MGHRA and CDR2 YSYEKL. This specimen belongs to a study of T cell changes during pregnancy in multiple sclerosis. The source is a female donor with multiple sclerosis, enrolled in a pregnancy study. The chain links TRBV4-1 to TRBJ2-7; D unresolved. Sequences were derived from CD8+ T cells from peripheral blood mononuclear cells, sampled in the first trimester of pregnancy. CDR3 nucleotides: TGCGCCAGCAGCCAAGGTCAGGCCTACGAGCAGTGCTTC. Translation gives CASSQGQAYEQCF.